This T cell receptor (beta chain) emerged from a study of T cells in Graves' hyperthyroidism and ophthalmopathy (dated by TCRdb to the late 2010s). At the level of the whole study: Peripheral blood samples were taken at initial diagnosis, before any treatment was given. To identify distinguishing TCR V-J signatures, a discovery cohort of roughly 100 patients was used, comprising 40 to 45 with Graves' ophthalmopathy and around 60 with stable Graves' hyperthyroidism. Prospective prediction of ophthalmopathy was tested in an independent validation cohort of 18 to 20 hyperthyroidism patients and 15 to 17 patients who later progressed to ophthalmopathy. For training and testing, the 95 to 100 patients in the discovery cohort were randomly divided in a 7:3 ratio. In addition, the study compared T-cell repertoires in thyroid tissue and in blood from five or six Graves' hyperthyroidism patients. Following sampling, methimazole starting at 30 mg daily was given to hyperthyroidism patients, and high-dose intravenous methylprednisolone was given to ophthalmopathy patients. The paper reports TCR Vbeta CDR3 sequencing of some 140 peripheral blood samples: around 45 ophthalmopathy, about 75 hyperthyroidism and around 17 progressor patients.

Amplification of TCR beta CDR3 regions was carried out from RNA transcripts. The TCR CDR3 was subjected to a first round of RT-PCR using the HTBI primer set and the Qiagen OneStep RT-PCR kit. Libraries were constructed in a second round of multiplex PCR, after which size selection and purification were performed. Paired-end sequencing of the libraries was performed with 100 bp reads on an Illumina HiSeq2000. The study's processing was this. SOAPnuke was used to process the raw data, throwing out any read that contained adapters or uncalled bases, had a mean Phred below 15, or lacked an exact constant-primer or identifier match. COPE v1.2.5 was used to merge the high-quality paired reads, and each unique nucleotide sequence was defined as a clonotype. MiTCR v1.1 was used to align the clonotypes against IMGT TRBV, TRBD and TRBJ reference segments. The analysis was restricted to V-J combinations with a frequency above 0.0001, which together covered 99% to 99.2% of the repertoires. A TCS score was defined as the ratio of F50 (clonal expansion) to E x V (chaos), with BLOSUM62-based TCRdist applied between CDR3 peptides within each V-J. Welch's t-statistics and random forest reduced 500 to 550 V-J features to under 15, which were used in a naive Bayes classifier (R e1071). TCRdb handled the public reads itself, with Q25 trimming in fastp and clone calling in MiXCR, and kept productive beta chains. Rows are unified per CDR3 protein, each entry keeping the most common DNA and genes. TCRdb, not the authors, supplied the V and J calls. Recorded for this sample are some 510,000 distinct CDR3 sequences; about 20% of them occurred a single time. The ten largest clonotypes hold 26% of the sample.

Turning to this clonotype: Its antigen remains unidentified. One junction end disagrees with the germline gene, perhaps due to a read error.

CDR3 length: 15 amino acids, cysteine to phenylalanine. Only the CDR3 portion is preserved as DNA: 45 bases, with reading frame beginning at the first base. Broad study findings and their caveats: In validation, progression to ophthalmopathy was predicted by the model with 70.59% sensitivity and approximately 78% specificity, a median of 6.5 months before onset. Blood samples also contained most of the expanded thyroid clonotypes (frequency above 0.001), which suggests that blood repertoires may reflect thyroid immune responses. Ophthalmopathy was separated from stable hyperthyroidism by a 13 V-J signature model, with approximately 85% sensitivity and around 81% specificity obtained in cross-validation and 80%/75% obtained in testing. Sample size was not statistically predetermined, and blinding of investigators to group allocation was not performed.

Graves' hyperthyroidism was defined as stable when no progression to ophthalmopathy occurred over 18 months of follow-up. Hyperthyroidism patients were newly diagnosed, with disease duration under 2 months, and aged 18 to 65 years. The study excluded patients with uncontrolled infections, other autoimmune diseases, pregnancy or lactation. Diagnoses were established on the basis of clinical symptoms, serum thyroxine and TRAb, thyroid ultrasound, and orbital computed tomography. PBMCs were isolated from about 9 ml of fresh peripheral blood by Ficoll-Paque density gradient centrifugation. Trizol reagent was used to extract total RNA, and RNA quality was then checked on an Agilent 2100 Bioanalyzer.

The source is a man between 18 and 29 years old with Graves' hyperthyroidism. The rearrangement combines TRBV12-3 or TRBV12-4 with TRBJ1-2, with TRBD1 as a weak D call on 5 bases. What was sequenced was blood. The nucleotides read TGTGCCAGCAGTCCCTCCGGACTCGGACACTATGGTTACACCTTC. This encodes CASSPSGLGHYGYTF.